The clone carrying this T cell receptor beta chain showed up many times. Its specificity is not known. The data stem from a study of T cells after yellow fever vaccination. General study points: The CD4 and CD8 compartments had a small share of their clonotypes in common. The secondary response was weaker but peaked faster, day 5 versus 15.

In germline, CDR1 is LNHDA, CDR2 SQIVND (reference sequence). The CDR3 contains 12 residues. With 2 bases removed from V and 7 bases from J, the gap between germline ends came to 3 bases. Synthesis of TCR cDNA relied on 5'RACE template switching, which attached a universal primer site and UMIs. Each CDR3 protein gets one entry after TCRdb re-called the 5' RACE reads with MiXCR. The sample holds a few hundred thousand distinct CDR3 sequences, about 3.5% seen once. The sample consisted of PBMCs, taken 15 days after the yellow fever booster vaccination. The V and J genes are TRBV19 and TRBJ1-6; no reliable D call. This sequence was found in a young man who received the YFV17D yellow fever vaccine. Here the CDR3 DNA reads TGTGCCAGTAGTATAAGAAATTCACCCCTCCACTTT. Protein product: CASSIRNSPLHF. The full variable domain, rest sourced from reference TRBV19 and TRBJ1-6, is DGGITQSPKYLFRKEGQNVTLSCEQNLNHDAMYWYRQDPGQGLRLIYYSQIVNDFQKGDIAEGYSVSREKKESFPLTVTSAQKNPTAFYLCASSIRNSPLHFGNGTRLTVT.